There are a few counts of the clone carrying this TCR beta chain. Its target is not known. The sample is drawn from a study of T-cell memory formation after mild COVID-19. As for the study in general: Across donors, TCR clusters were largely donor specific. Study conclusions and caveats: CM and EM subsets held most contracting CD4+ clones; EMRA held CD8+ ones. Cross-reactive memory apparently joined, as some responding clones appeared in pre-infection memory.

In germline, CDR1 is LNHDA, CDR2 SQIVND (reference sequence). Trimming left V 2 bases short and J 6 bases short, with 10 bases between. This CDR3 is 13 amino acids long. Constant-segment primers served in 5'RACE that generated TCR alpha and TCR beta cDNA libraries bearing sample barcodes and UMIs. TCRdb analysed the 5' RACE reads with MiXCR anew, one entry per CDR3 protein. Of more than 400,000 distinct CDR3 sequences listed, around a sixth are singletons. Sequencing was done on a sample of PBMCs or a T cell subset sorted from them (not recorded which). The chain recombines TRBV19 with TRBJ1-1; perhaps TRBD1 as D (5 bases). This clonotype was sampled from an adult woman who had mild COVID-19 (a few samples of this study predate the infection). Cell type and time point are not known. The DNA for the CDR3 is TGTGCCAGTAGTATAAACCGGGACCCTGAAGCTTTCTTT. Translated, it gives CASSINRDPEAFF.